This section outlines one T cell receptor (beta chain) sequence together with its context. Its matching antigen is unknown. The record originates from a study of beta chain features in type 1 diabetes. The CDR3 has 16 residues. V was clipped by 2 bases and J by 1 base, with 13 bases between them. Germline-derived CDR1 and CDR2 are SGHTA and FQGNSA. Findings and caveats of the study: VDJ junctions from type 1 diabetes patients carried fewer insertions and larger deletions. When Type 1 diabetes patients were examined, their TCRB CDR3s proved moderately but significantly shorter in all four CD4+ subsets.

Isolated RNA was reverse transcribed in full, so expressed TCRB transcripts were sequenced. Only in-frame clones appear in the TCRdb table, and some are missing; sequencing was by immunoSEQ multiplex PCR. Of fewer than 25,000 clones listed, 45% to 50% were seen once; the top ten hold roughly 0.4%. Naive, central memory, regulatory and stem cell-like memory cells within the CD4+ compartment were sorted using CD45RO/CCR7/CD25/CD127/CD95/CD27. All of the sorted populations showed purity greater than 95%. The rearrangement links TRBV7-2 to TRBJ2-3; TRBD2 might be the D (6 bases). This TCR was recovered from a man between 18 and 29 years old in good health. The sample comprised stem cell memory CD4+ T cells from blood. DNA of the CDR3: TGTGCCAGCAGCTTATTCATCGGGGAGGGCACAGATACGCAGTATTTT. Translation: CASSLFIGEGTDTQYF.